This T cell receptor (beta chain) was sequenced for a study of blood T cells in healthy people across ages. In the case of this clonotype: Antigen unknown.

Using a J-beta primer mix together with a sample-barcoded 5' primer, a second PCR was run for roughly 6 to 12 cycles. A single record per CDR3 protein comes from TCRdb applying MiXCR to the 5' RACE reads. The sample consists of approximately 810,000 distinct CDR3 sequences, roughly 35% of them appearing once. Study-level findings and limits: Versus aged donors, long-lived donors had higher diversity and more naive CD4+ cells. The unknown donor CMV status may have confounded expanded clonotype changes.

The CDR3 is made up of 18 amino acids. Germline-derived CDR1 and CDR2 are LGHNA and YSLEER. Trimming at V came to 0 bases and at J to 3 bases, leaving 10 bases not matched to a gene. The TCR was taken from a man between 18 and 35 years old in good health. Sequencing was carried out using blood. This chain connects TRBV4-3 to TRBJ2-1, with 8 bases aligning to TRBD1. The CDR3 loop is CASSQDPSGTGDYNEQFF. For the CDR3, the DNA is TGCGCCAGCAGCCAAGACCCGTCCGGGACAGGCGACTACAATGAGCAGTTCTTC.